Below, 20 T cell receptor beta chains from the same sample are listed, as sequenced in a study of control samples from healthy donors and cancer patients. Some clones are missing from TCRdb's copy, which holds only in-frame ones; the method was immunoSEQ multiplex PCR. This sample has about 80,000 clones; more than 70% occur once, and the top ten carry approximately 5.1%. What was sequenced was blood. The source is a woman between 50 and 59 years old in good health.

This clone was picked up a small number of times. The chain recombines TRBV30 with TRBJ2-2, with D uncertain. Trimming cost V 4 bases and J 3 bases, with 9 bases left between them. Germline assignment: CDR1 GTSNPN and CDR2 SVGIG (reference sequence). The CDR3 is made up of 13 amino acids. The CDR3, as DNA: TGTGCCTGGATCCGCCAGTACACCGGGGAGCTGTTTTTT. Amino acids: CAWIRQYTGELFF.

This chain joins TRBV5-1 and TRBJ1-1, with unresolved D. V was pared by 4 bases and J by 1 base, with 17 bases between. The germline gives CDR1 SGHRS, CDR2 YFSETQ. The CDR3 extends over 16 amino acids. CDR3 sequence reads: CASSQHPIETNTEAFF. The CDR3 DNA follows: TGCGCCAGCAGCCAGCACCCCATAGAGACGAACACTGAAGCTTTCTTT.

This clone is a singleton in its sample. This chain links TRBV6-5 with TRBJ1-6; 9 nucleotides align to TRBD1. CDR1 is MNHEY and CDR2 is SVGAGI in the germline V gene. V lost 7 bases and J lost 8; bases outside the gene matches: 3. The CDR3 is made up of 13 amino acids. The CDR3 reads CASNRDRDSPLHF. The DNA of the CDR3 is TGTGCCAGCAACCGGGACAGGGATTCACCCCTCCACTTT.

In the case of this clone: In the same sample, other DNA sequences code for this CDR3. The rearrangement links TRBV3-1 (or the pseudogene TRBV3-2) to TRBJ2-2, with D perhaps matching TRBD2 (6 bases). Per the germline V gene, CDR1 is LGHDT and CDR2 is YNNKEL (reference sequence). The CDR3 has 14 amino acids. V lost 1 base to trimming and J lost 4 bases, with 7 bases between them. As DNA, the CDR3 is TGTGCCAGCAGCCAAGTGGGGGGCACCGGGGAGCTGTTTTTT. It encodes CASSQVGGTGELFF.

The gene calls are TRBV27 and TRBJ2-7, with TRBD2 as a possible D gene (6 bases). The CDR3 length is 15 residues. Trimming took off 4 bases at V and 4 bases at J, with 17 bases between the two ends. Germline CDR1 MNHEY, CDR2 SMNVEV (reference sequence). This chain's CDR3 is CASSSLGLGGYEQYF. The CDR3 DNA follows: TGTGCCAGCAGTTCCCTGGGACTGGGCGGATACGAGCAGTACTTC.

The chain has TRBV19 and TRBJ1-4, with a possible D match to TRBD1 (6 bases). This CDR3 is 13 amino acids long. V lost 3 bases and J 5 bases, leaving 7 bases between the germline ends. Germline V lookup: CDR1 LNHDA, CDR2 SQIVND (reference sequence). CDR3 nucleotides: TGTGCCAGTAGTATGGGGGCCAATGAAAAACTGTTTTTT. Translating gives CASSMGANEKLFF. Drawing the rest from reference TRBV19 and TRBJ1-4, the complete variable domain is DGGITQSPKYLFRKEGQNVTLSCEQNLNHDAMYWYRQDPGQGLRLIYYSQIVNDFQKGDIAEGYSVSREKKESFPLTVTSAQKNPTAFYLCASSMGANEKLFFGSGTQLSVL.

In this sample, this clone turned up once. This rearrangement joins TRBV7-9 to TRBJ1-1; tentative D call: TRBD1 (5 bases). Between the trimmed V and J ends, which lost 4 bases and 6 bases, there was a span of 12 bases. Germline V gene lookup returns CDR1 SEHNR and CDR2 FQNEAQ (reference sequence). This CDR3 contains 13 residues. CDR3 bases: TGTGCCAGCAGCTCTACCTTGACAGCTGAAGCTTTCTTT. It translates to CASSSTLTAEAFF. The whole variable domain, remainder taken from reference TRBV7-9 and TRBJ1-1, is DTGVSQNPRHKITKRGQNVTFRCDPISEHNRLYWYRQTLGQGPEFLTYFQNEAQLEKSRLLSDRFSAERPKGSFSTLEIQRTEQGDSAMYLCASSSTLTAEAFFGQGTRLTVV.

This CDR3 is CASSPSSLNQPQHF. CDR3 coding DNA: TGTGCCAGCTCACCCAGCAGTCTCAATCAGCCCCAGCATTTT. This chain connects TRBV18 to TRBJ1-5; D gene uncertain. Germline-derived CDR1 and CDR2 are KGHSH and LQKENI. V gave up 3 bases and J gave up 3 bases, with 9 bases separating them. This CDR3 is 14 amino acids long.

This clone has just one count. The J gene is TRBJ2-7, the V gene TRBV3-1 (or the pseudogene TRBV3-2); 7 bases map to TRBD1. The germline V gene has CDR1 LGHDT and CDR2 YNNKEL (reference sequence). V shed 1 base, J shed 5 bases, and the junction held 5 bases outside the gene matches. The CDR3 runs 14 residues. DNA for the CDR3: TGTGCCAGCAGCCAAGTACGAGACAGGGACGAGCAGTACTTC. Translating gives CASSQVRDRDEQYF.

The chain recombines TRBV7-2 with TRBJ1-1; D ambiguous. The CDR3 spans 14 residues. Germline V CDR1 and CDR2: SGHTA, FQGNSA. With 1 base removed from V and 4 bases from J, the gap between germline ends came to 10 bases. The CDR3 sequence: CASSLEFETTEAFF. Here the CDR3 DNA reads TGTGCCAGCAGCTTAGAGTTCGAAACCACTGAAGCTTTCTTT.

This clone was found a few times. Mismatch with germline at one junction end may stem from a read error. V and J are TRBV24-1 and TRBJ2-1; weak D call: TRBD1 (6 bases). Germline CDR1 KGHDR, CDR2 SFDVKD. The CDR3 sequence is 12 residues long. CDR3 DNA: TGTGCCTCCAGTTTGGGGGCACGGGAGCAGTTCTTC. Its protein product is CASSLGAREQFF.

The chain employs TRBV30 and TRBJ1-5, with D tentatively TRBD1 (5 bases). V lost 2 bases to trimming and J lost 3 bases, with 11 bases between them. Germline lookup yields CDR1 GTSNPN and CDR2 SVGIG (reference sequence). This CDR3 is built from 14 residues. The DNA for the CDR3 is TGTGCCTGGAGTCAGGGATCGGCCAATCAGCCCCAGCATTTT. Amino acid sequence: CAWSQGSANQPQHF.

The genes are TRBV5-1 and TRBJ2-7; 10 nucleotides match TRBD2. V lost 2 bases, J lost 5 bases, and 13 bases stayed unmatched. Germline V gene sequence: CDR1 SGHRS, CDR2 YFSETQ. CDR3 length equals 17 residues. CDR3 sequence (DNA): TGCGCCAGCAGCTTCAGATATAGCGGGGGGCCGGTGGACGAGCAGTACTTC. It specifies CASSFRYSGGPVDEQYF.

The V call is TRBV30, the J call TRBJ2-1, with 7 bases matching TRBD2. The V and J ends lost 0 bases and 6 bases, in that order; junction bases with no gene match: 2. Germline V gene sequence: CDR1 GTSNPN, CDR2 SVGIG (reference sequence). CDR3 length: 13 residues. This CDR3 is CAWSVGGANEQFF. DNA for the CDR3: TGTGCCTGGAGTGTGGGAGGGGCCAATGAGCAGTTCTTC.

The sample holds one count of this clone. The rearrangement joins TRBV28 to TRBJ1-5; D perhaps matches TRBD1 (6 bases). The CDR3 extends over 15 amino acids. Trimming cost V 4 bases and J 7 bases, with 17 bases left between them. Germline lookup yields CDR1 MDHEN and CDR2 SYDVKM. CDR3 protein: CASSSGPGDWQPQHF. The CDR3 nucleotides are TGTGCCAGCAGTTCGGGACCAGGGGATTGGCAGCCCCAGCATTTT.

The rearrangement joins TRBV27 to TRBJ1-4; 7 bases line up with TRBD1. The CDR3 contains 15 residues. Looked up from germline, CDR1 is MNHEY and CDR2 is SMNVEV (reference sequence). Losses at the gene ends were 6 bases for V and 5 bases for J; bases not matched to a gene: 9. CDR3 sequence reads: CASSPQRDRNEKLFF. The CDR3 DNA is TGTGCCAGCAGCCCCCAACGGGACAGAAATGAAAAACTGTTTTTT.

The J gene is TRBJ1-2, the V gene TRBV6-5, with TRBD1 matching over 7 bases. V lost 6 bases and J lost 8; bases outside the gene matches: 15. Germline CDR1 and CDR2: MNHEY and SVGAGI. This CDR3 has 15 residues. CDR3 loop: CASSLHQTGFEGYTF. CDR3 nucleotides: TGTGCCAGCAGCCTACACCAGACAGGGTTTGAGGGCTACACCTTC.

This clone was picked up one time. The chain is built from TRBV12-3 or TRBV12-4 and TRBJ1-3; D is ambiguous. V shed 6 bases and J shed 0 bases, with 6 bases lying between them. The CDR3 is 13 residues long. CDR3 protein: CASREYSGNTIYF. In DNA, the CDR3 is TGTGCCAGCAGAGAGTACTCTGGAAACACCATATATTTT.

The rearrangement uses TRBV6-5 and TRBJ2-1; tentatively, D is TRBD1 (8 bases). Per the germline V gene, CDR1 is MNHEY and CDR2 is SVGAGI. V gave up 8 bases and J gave up 4 bases, with 15 bases separating them. The CDR3 is made up of 14 amino acids. CDR3 nucleotides: TGTGCCAGCCAGCGGGACAGGCAGTACAATGAGCAGTTCTTC. Its protein is CASQRDRQYNEQFF.

This rearrangement joins TRBV5-1 to TRBJ1-4, with 7 bases identical to TRBD1. Trimming at V came to 3 bases and at J to 4 bases, leaving 9 bases not matched to a gene. This CDR3 is built from 16 residues. Germline V gene lookup returns CDR1 SGHRS and CDR2 YFSETQ. The CDR3 DNA sequence: TGCGCCAGCAGCTGGGGGACAGAGACATTTAATGAAAAACTGTTTTTT. Amino acids: CASSWGTETFNEKLFF.